These 14 T cell receptor beta chains were all obtained from the same sample, sequenced in a study of CD8+ T cells in alopecia areata (dated by TCRdb to about 2018). The sample's treatment or condition label is to be understood as: oral pan-JAK inhibitor, 5-10 mg twice daily. Library preparation used the immunoSEQ multiplex PCR assay. RNA was extracted from all samples and reverse transcribed into cDNA as template for TCR sequencing. The clones in this table, taken by TCRdb from immuneACCESS, are in-frame only. Not every clone is retained; where verified, under half of the shortfall comes from an unresolved V gene, and the cause of the rest is unknown. This sample comprises 150,000 to 200,000 clones, approximately 51% of them detected only once. Clones ranked in the top ten supply over 9.5% of the sample. The sequencing here drew on CD8+ T cells sorted from blood, taken at approximately week 52, from a patient treated with tofacitinib. All receptors come from a human donor with alopecia areata.

The J gene is TRBJ2-1, the V gene TRBV13; TRBD1 agrees at 10 bases. CDR1 is PRHDT and CDR2 is FYEKMQ in the germline V gene (reference sequence). The V and J ends lost 5 bases and 8 bases, in that order; junction bases with no gene match: 3. This CDR3 region has 13 residues. The CDR3 spells CASSTGTGDEQFF. The CDR3 nucleotides are TGTGCCAGCAGCACGGGGACAGGGGATGAGCAGTTCTTC.

V usage is TRBV4-2 and J usage is TRBJ1-1, with 9 bases aligning to TRBD1. V trimming: 4 bases; J trimming: 0 bases; junction bases outside the gene matches: 3. Germline CDR1 and CDR2: LGHNA and YNFKEQ. This CDR3 is built from 15 residues. In DNA form, the CDR3 reads TGTGCCAGCAGCCGGGGACAGGGATTGAACACTGAAGCTTTCTTT. This encodes CASSRGQGLNTEAFF.

This clone was detected only a few times. The rearrangement uses TRBV7-6 and TRBJ2-1; TRBD1 aligns across 9 bases. Germline V gene data show CDR1 as SGHVS and CDR2 as FNYEAQ. The CDR3 is 15 amino acids. The trim removed 5 bases at V and 3 bases at J, leaving 5 bases unmatched. The CDR3 reads CASSVGQGFYNEQFF. The CDR3 nucleotides are TGTGCCAGCAGCGTGGGACAGGGTTTCTACAATGAGCAGTTCTTC.

For this clone: A read error may produce the germline difference seen at one junction end. This chain connects TRBV7-7 to TRBJ2-1, with D possibly TRBD2 on 5 matching bases. Germline loops: CDR1 SSHAT, CDR2 FNYEAQ (reference sequence). This CDR3 region has 13 residues. CDR3 in amino acids: CASSRAGSGEQFF. The CDR3 region has the DNA TGTGCTAGCAGCCGGGCAGGCTCGGGGGAGCAGTTCTTC.

V is TRBV27 and J is TRBJ1-6; perhaps TRBD1 as D (6 bases). The germline V and J ends were trimmed by 6 bases and 6 bases, with 18 bases remaining between them. The CDR3 spans 16 residues. Germline CDR1 reads MNHEY; CDR2 reads SMNVEV (reference sequence). CDR3 nucleotides: TGTGCCAGCAGGGAGTGGCGGGGGGCAGGTAATTCACCCCTCCACTTT. The encoded protein is CASREWRGAGNSPLHF.

The genes are TRBV27 and TRBJ2-6; perhaps D is TRBD1 or TRBD2 (5 bases each). Germline loops: CDR1 MNHEY, CDR2 SMNVEV (reference sequence). The CDR3 runs to 18 residues. V shed 5 bases and J shed 0 bases, with 17 bases lying between them. CDR3 residues: CASSTTGPSYSGANVLTF. As DNA, the CDR3 is TGTGCCAGCAGTACCACGGGACCGAGCTACTCTGGGGCCAACGTCCTGACTTTC.

The sample holds a few counts of this clone. The chain uses TRBV5-1 and TRBJ2-7; D uncertain. The V gene's germline CDR1 is SGHRS and CDR2 YFSETQ. This CDR3 spans 13 amino acids. V was cut by 0 bases and J by 6 bases, with 10 bases left in between. CDR3 sequence: CASSLDGLLEQYF. The CDR3, as DNA: TGCGCCAGCAGCTTGGACGGATTACTCGAGCAGTACTTC.

The sample holds a few counts of this clone. The V gene is TRBV5-1, the J gene TRBJ2-7; D assignment may be TRBD1 or TRBD2 (5 bases each). This CDR3 region has 13 residues. Trimming stripped 0 bases from V and 8 bases from J, with 12 bases between. Germline lookup yields CDR1 SGHRS and CDR2 YFSETQ. In nucleotides, the CDR3 is TGCGCCAGCAGCTTGGATGGGCCGGGACAGCAGTACTTC. Its protein is CASSLDGPGQQYF.

V usage is TRBV29-1 and J usage is TRBJ1-2; 7 bases fit TRBD1. CDR1 SQVTM and CDR2 ANQGSEA come from the germline V gene. Trimming took 6 bases from V and 6 from J; bases not matched to a gene: 7. This CDR3 comprises 12 residues. Written as DNA, the CDR3 is TGCAGCGTCGTTGGGACAGAGCATGGCTACACCTTC. This gives the protein CSVVGTEHGYTF.

The chain uses TRBV7-9 and TRBJ2-1, with TRBD2 matching over 9 bases. The CDR3 has 15 residues. Germline loops: CDR1 SEHNR, CDR2 FQNEAQ (reference sequence). Losses at the gene ends were 5 bases for V and 2 bases for J; bases not matched to a gene: 4. The CDR3 loop reads CASSPAGGAYNEQFF. DNA of the CDR3: TGTGCCAGCAGCCCCGCGGGAGGGGCCTACAATGAGCAGTTCTTC. The variable domain in full, with the rest retrieved from reference TRBV7-9 and TRBJ2-1, is DTGVSQNPRHKITKRGQNVTFRCDPISEHNRLYWYRQTLGQGPEFLTYFQNEAQLEKSRLLSDRFSAERPKGSFSTLEIQRTEQGDSAMYLCASSPAGGAYNEQFFGPGTRLTVL.

This sequence joins TRBV13 and TRBJ2-7, with TRBD2 matching over 10 bases. V shed 3 bases and J 4 bases; nucleotides not matched to a gene: 6. Germline lookup yields CDR1 PRHDT and CDR2 FYEKMQ (reference sequence). This CDR3 spans 15 amino acids. CDR3 residues: CASSFEAGGQYEQYF. In DNA form, the CDR3 reads TGTGCCAGCAGCTTTGAAGCGGGGGGGCAATACGAGCAGTACTTC.

The chain has TRBV23-1 and TRBJ2-7; 12 nucleotides line up with TRBD1. TRBV23-1 is flagged as an ORF with uncertain function. The CDR3 sequence is 14 residues long. The V gene end was trimmed by 6 bases and the J gene end by 7 bases; junction bases not matched to a gene: 7. CDR3: CASSLGTGGNEQYF. The DNA of the CDR3 is TGCGCCAGCAGCCTAGGGACAGGGGGCAATGAGCAGTACTTC.

V and J are TRBV10-3 and TRBJ1-2, with D unclear. Germline CDR1 is ENHRY and CDR2 is SYGVKD. The CDR3 consists of 11 residues. With 2 bases removed from V and 7 bases from J, the gap between germline ends came to 5 bases. The CDR3: CAISEEGGYTF. In DNA, the CDR3 is TGTGCCATCAGTGAGGAAGGTGGCTACACCTTC.

The V call is TRBV15, the J call TRBJ1-5; the D is unclear. The CDR3 contains 15 residues. The V end lost 4 bases, the J end lost 3 bases, and 13 bases lay between the germline ends. Per the germline V gene, CDR1 is LNHNV and CDR2 is YYDKDF (reference sequence). CDR3: CATSILEGVNQPQHF. For the CDR3, the DNA is TGTGCCACCAGCATACTTGAGGGAGTCAATCAGCCCCAGCATTTT.